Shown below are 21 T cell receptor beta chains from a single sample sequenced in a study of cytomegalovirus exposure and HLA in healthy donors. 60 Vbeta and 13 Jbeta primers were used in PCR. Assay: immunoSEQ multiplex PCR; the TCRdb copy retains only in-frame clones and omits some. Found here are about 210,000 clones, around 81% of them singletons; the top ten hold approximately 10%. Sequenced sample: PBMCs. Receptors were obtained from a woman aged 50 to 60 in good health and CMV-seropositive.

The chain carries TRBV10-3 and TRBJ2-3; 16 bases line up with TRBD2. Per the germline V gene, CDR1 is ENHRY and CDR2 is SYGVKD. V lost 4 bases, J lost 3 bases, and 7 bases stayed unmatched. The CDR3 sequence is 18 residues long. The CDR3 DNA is TGTGCCATCAGTGGTGGGACTAGCGGGGGGGCACTGACAGATACGCAGTATTTT. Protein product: CAISGGTSGGALTDTQYF.

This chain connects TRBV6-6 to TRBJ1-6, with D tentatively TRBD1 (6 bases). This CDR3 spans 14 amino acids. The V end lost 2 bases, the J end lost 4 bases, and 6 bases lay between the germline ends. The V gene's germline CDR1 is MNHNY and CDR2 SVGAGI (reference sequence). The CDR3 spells CASSYTGYNSPLHF. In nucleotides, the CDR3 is TGTGCCAGCAGTTACACAGGGTATAATTCACCCCTCCACTTT.

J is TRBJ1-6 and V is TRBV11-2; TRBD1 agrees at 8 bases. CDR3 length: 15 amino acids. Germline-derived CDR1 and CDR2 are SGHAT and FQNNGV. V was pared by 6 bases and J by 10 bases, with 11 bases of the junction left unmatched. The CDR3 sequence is CASRAPAGGYSPLHF. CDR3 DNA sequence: TGTGCCAGCAGGGCCCCAGCAGGGGGCTACTCACCCCTCCACTTT.

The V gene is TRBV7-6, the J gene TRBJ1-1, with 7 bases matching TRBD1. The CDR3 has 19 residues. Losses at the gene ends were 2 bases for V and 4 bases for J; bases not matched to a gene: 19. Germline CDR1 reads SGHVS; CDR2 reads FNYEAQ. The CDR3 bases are TGTGCCAGCAGCTTAACTCCCGTCGCATTGACAGGGTCGAGCACTGAAGCTTTCTTT. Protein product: CASSLTPVALTGSSTEAFF.

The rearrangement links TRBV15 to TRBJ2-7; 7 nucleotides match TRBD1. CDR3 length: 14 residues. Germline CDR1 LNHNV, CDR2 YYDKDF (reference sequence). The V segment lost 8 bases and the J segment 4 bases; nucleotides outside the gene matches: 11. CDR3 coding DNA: TGTGCCACCGGTCCCGGGACAGTCCCGTACGAGCAGTACTTC. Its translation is CATGPGTVPYEQYF.

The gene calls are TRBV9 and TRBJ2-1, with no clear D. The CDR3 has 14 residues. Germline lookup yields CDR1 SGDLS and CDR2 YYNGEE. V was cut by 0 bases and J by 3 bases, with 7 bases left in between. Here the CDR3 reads CASSVDSNYNEQFF. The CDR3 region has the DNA TGTGCCAGCAGCGTAGACAGCAACTACAATGAGCAGTTCTTC.

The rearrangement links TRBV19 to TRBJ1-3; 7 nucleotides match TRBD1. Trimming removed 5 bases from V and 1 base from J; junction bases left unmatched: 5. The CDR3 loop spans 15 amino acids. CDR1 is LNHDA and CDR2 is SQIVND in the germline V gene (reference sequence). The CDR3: CASSVYRGSGNTIYF. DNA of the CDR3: TGTGCCAGTAGTGTATACAGGGGTTCTGGAAACACCATATATTTT.

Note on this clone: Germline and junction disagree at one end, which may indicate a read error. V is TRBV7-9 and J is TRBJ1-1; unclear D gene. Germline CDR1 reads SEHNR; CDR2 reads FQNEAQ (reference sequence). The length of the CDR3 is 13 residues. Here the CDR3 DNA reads TGTTCCAGCAGCACGAGCGCCTACACTGAAGCTTTCTTT. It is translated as CSSSTSAYTEAFF.

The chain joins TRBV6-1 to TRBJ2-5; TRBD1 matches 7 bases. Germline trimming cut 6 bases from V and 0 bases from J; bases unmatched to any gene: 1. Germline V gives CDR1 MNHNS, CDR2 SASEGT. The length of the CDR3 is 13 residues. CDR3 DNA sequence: TGTGCCAGCAGGACAGGGAACCAAGAGACCCAGTACTTC. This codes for CASRTGNQETQYF.

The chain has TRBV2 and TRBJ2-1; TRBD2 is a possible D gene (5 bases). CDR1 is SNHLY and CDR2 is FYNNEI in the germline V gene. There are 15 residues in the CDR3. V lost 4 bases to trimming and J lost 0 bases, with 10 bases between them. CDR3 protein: CASSAGWGSYNEQFF. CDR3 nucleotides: TGTGCCAGCAGTGCGGGATGGGGCTCCTACAATGAGCAGTTCTTC.

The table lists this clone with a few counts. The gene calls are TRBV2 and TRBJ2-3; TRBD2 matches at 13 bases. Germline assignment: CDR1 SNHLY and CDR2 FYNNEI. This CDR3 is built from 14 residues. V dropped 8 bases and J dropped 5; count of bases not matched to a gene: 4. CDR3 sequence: CASGLAGVLDTQYF. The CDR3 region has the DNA TGTGCCAGCGGACTAGCGGGGGTTTTAGATACGCAGTATTTT.

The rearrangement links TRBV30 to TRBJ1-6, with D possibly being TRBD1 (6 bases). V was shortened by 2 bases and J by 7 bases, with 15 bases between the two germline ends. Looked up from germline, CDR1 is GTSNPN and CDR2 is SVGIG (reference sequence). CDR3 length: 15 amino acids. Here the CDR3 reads CAWSLGAPSNSPLHF. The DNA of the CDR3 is TGTGCCTGGAGTTTGGGGGCTCCTAGCAATTCACCCCTCCACTTT.

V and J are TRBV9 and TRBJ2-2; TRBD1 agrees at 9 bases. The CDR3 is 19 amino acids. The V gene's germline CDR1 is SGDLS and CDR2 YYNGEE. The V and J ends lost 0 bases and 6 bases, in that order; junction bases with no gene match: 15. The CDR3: CASSVATRTGDLPPGELFF. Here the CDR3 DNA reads TGTGCCAGCAGCGTAGCTACCAGGACAGGGGACCTTCCCCCCGGGGAGCTGTTTTTT.

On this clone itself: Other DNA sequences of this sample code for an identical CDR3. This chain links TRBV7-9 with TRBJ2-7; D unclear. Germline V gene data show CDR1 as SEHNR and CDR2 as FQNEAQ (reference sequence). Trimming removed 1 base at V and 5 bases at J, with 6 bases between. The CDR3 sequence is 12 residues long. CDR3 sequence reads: CASSLVTDEQYF. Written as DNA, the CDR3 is TGTGCCAGCAGCTTAGTCACTGACGAGCAGTACTTC.

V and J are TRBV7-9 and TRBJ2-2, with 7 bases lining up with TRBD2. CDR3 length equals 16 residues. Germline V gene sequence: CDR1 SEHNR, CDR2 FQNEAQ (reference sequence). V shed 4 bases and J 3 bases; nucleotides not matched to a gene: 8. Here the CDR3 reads CASSSPAGPYTGELFF. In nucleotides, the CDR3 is TGTGCCAGCAGCTCCCCAGCGGGGCCTTACACCGGGGAGCTGTTTTTT. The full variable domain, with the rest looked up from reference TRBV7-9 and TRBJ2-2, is DTGVSQNPRHKITKRGQNVTFRCDPISEHNRLYWYRQTLGQGPEFLTYFQNEAQLEKSRLLSDRFSAERPKGSFSTLEIQRTEQGDSAMYLCASSSPAGPYTGELFFGEGSRLTVL.

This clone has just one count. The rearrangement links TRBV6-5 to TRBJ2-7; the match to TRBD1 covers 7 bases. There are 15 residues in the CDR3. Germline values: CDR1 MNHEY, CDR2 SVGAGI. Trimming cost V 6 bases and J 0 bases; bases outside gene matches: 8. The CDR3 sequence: CASRGTAMSSYEQYF. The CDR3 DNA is TGTGCCAGCAGGGGGACAGCGATGAGCTCCTACGAGCAGTACTTC.

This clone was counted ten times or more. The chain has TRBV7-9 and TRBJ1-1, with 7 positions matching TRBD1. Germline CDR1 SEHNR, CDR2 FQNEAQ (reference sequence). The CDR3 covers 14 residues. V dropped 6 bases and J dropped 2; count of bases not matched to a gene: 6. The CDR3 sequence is CASRPGQSNTEAFF. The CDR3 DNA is TGTGCCAGCAGACCGGGACAGTCCAACACTGAAGCTTTCTTT.

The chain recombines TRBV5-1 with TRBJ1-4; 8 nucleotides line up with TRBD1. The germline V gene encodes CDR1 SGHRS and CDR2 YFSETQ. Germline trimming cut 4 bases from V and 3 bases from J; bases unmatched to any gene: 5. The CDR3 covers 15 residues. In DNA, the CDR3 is TGCGCCAGCAGCACCCGGACAGGGCCTAATGAAAAACTGTTTTTT. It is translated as CASSTRTGPNEKLFF.

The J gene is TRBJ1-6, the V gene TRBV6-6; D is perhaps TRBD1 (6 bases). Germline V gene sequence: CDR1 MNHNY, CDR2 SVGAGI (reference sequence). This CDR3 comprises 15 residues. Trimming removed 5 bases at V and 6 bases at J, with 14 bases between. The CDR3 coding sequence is TGTGCCAGCAGTCGGGCGGGGGCGCGTAATTCACCCCTCCACTTT. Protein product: CASSRAGARNSPLHF.

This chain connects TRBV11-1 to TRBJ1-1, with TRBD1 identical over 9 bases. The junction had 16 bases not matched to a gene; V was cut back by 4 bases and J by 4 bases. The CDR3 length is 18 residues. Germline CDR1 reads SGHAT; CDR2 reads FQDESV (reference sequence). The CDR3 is CASSWKGVPGQGPTEAFF. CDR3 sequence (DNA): TGTGCCAGCAGCTGGAAAGGCGTCCCGGGACAGGGTCCCACTGAAGCTTTCTTT.

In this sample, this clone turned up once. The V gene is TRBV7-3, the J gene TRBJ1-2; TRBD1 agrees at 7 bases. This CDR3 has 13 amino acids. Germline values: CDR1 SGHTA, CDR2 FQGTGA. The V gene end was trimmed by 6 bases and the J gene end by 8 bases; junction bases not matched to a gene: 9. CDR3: CASRSLQGSGYTF. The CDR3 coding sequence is TGTGCCAGCAGATCACTACAGGGGTCAGGCTACACCTTC.